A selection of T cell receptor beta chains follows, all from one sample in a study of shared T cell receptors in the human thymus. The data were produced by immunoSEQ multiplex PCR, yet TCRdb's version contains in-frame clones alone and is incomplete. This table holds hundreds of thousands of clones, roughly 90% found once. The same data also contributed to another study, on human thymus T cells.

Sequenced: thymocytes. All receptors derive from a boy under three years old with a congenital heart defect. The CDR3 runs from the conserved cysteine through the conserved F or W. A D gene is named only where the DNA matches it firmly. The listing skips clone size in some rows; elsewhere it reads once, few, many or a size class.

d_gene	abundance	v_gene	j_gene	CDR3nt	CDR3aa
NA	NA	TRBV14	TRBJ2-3	TGTGCCAGCAGCCAACACAGGGACAGCACAGATACGCAGTATTTT	CASSQHRDSTDTQYF
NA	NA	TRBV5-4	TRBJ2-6	TGTGCCAGCAGCTTGGCAGGGGACGGCTCTGGGGCCAACGTCCTGACTTTC	CASSLAGDGSGANVLTF
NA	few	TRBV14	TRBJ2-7	TGTGCCAGCAGTCACAACAGGGTTCCCTCCTACGAGCAGTACTTC	CASSHNRVPSYEQYF
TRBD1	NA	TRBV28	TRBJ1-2	TGTGCCAGCAGTACCAGACAGGGGGGCTACACCTTC	CASSTRQGGYTF
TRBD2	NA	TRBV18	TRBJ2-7	TGTGCCCCCTCGCCGGGGGGTCCCCCAGCCTACGAGCAGTACTTC	CAPSPGGPPAYEQYF
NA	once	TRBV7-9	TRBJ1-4	TGTGCCAGCAGCTTAGGTGGGGGGAGGACAAGATCTAATGAAAAACTGTTTTTT	CASSLGGGRTRSNEKLFF
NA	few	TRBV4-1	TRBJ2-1	TGCGCCAGCAGCCCTCGCGGACTTCCTAATGAGCAGTTCTTC	CASSPRGLPNEQFF
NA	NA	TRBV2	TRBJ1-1	TGTGCCAGCAGTGAGGTCCAGGGCGCTTTCTTT	CASSEVQGAFF
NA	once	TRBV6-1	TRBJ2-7	TGTGCCAGCAGTGACAGTTCTTCCTCCTACGAGCAGTACTTC	CASSDSSSSYEQYF
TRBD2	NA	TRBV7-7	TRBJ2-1	TGTGCTAGCAGCCGCTCTAGCGGGAGTTCCTACAATGAGCAGTTCTTC	CASSRSSGSSYNEQFF